Listed here are 19 T cell receptor beta chains from one sample, sequenced in a study of blood T cell repertoires in COVID-19 (TCRdb year 2020). The library was prepared using the immunoSEQ multiplex PCR assay. In TCRdb, the immuneACCESS table is reduced to in-frame sequences with V and J assigned. These tables do not hold every clone; where another copy was compared, an unresolved V gene accounts for under half, and the others remain unexplained. The sample table contains about 280,000 clones; only one count was recorded for 70% to 90% of them. Of the sample, around 13% falls within the top ten clones. Sample: peripheral blood. These receptors all stem from a woman between 65 and 79 years old with COVID-19, enrolled during active disease.

This rearrangement joins TRBV27 to TRBJ1-2, with 10 nucleotides matching TRBD1. The CDR3 sequence is 16 residues long. Trimming removed 6 bases from V and 5 bases from J; junction bases left unmatched: 12. The germline V gene encodes CDR1 MNHEY and CDR2 SMNVEV (reference sequence). For the CDR3, the DNA is TGTGCCAGCAGCCAGGGACAGGGGCTCCCGGAGTATGGCTACACCTTC. This sequence encodes CASSQGQGLPEYGYTF.

The V call is TRBV3-1 (or the pseudogene TRBV3-2), the J call TRBJ2-2, with 7 bases aligning to TRBD2. CDR1 is LGHDT and CDR2 is YNNKEL in the germline V gene (reference sequence). Trimming cost V 7 bases and J 1 base; bases outside gene matches: 6. This CDR3 is 15 amino acids long. CDR3 protein: CASTSGAGNTGELFF. The CDR3 nucleotides read TGTGCCAGCACGAGCGGGGCCGGGAACACCGGGGAGCTGTTTTTT.

V gene TRBV24-1 combines with J gene TRBJ2-7; tentatively, D is TRBD2 (5 bases). V lost 0 bases, J lost 3 bases, and 11 bases lay in between. The CDR3 extends over 15 amino acids. Germline CDR1 KGHDR, CDR2 SFDVKD. The CDR3 here is CATSDLGPGNYEQYF. In nucleotides, the CDR3 is TGTGCCACCAGTGATTTGGGACCGGGGAACTACGAGCAGTACTTC.

The sample holds one count of this clone. The chain couples TRBV5-4 to TRBJ2-7, with 7 bases aligning to TRBD1. CDR3 length: 14 residues. Germline lookup yields CDR1 SGHNT and CDR2 YYREEE (reference sequence). V was pared by 0 bases and J by 5 bases, with 5 bases of the junction left unmatched. CDR3 in amino acids: CASSLATGDDEQYF. The CDR3 nucleotides are TGTGCCAGCAGCTTGGCAACAGGGGACGACGAGCAGTACTTC.

The chain uses TRBV7-2 and TRBJ1-5, with 8 bases fitting TRBD1. The CDR3 consists of 15 residues. The germline gives CDR1 SGHTA, CDR2 FQGNSA. Losses at the gene ends were 5 bases for V and 2 bases for J; bases not matched to a gene: 5. The CDR3 sequence: CASSPAGGGNQPQHF. DNA for the CDR3: TGTGCCAGCAGCCCGGCAGGGGGCGGCAATCAGCCCCAGCATTTT.

This sequence joins TRBV7-2 and TRBJ2-2; possible D gene TRBD1, 6 bases. Trimming left V 2 bases short and J 5 bases short, with 15 bases between. The CDR3 spans 16 residues. Germline-derived CDR1 and CDR2 are SGHTA and FQGNSA. CDR3 sequence: CASSLNLGARTGELFF. CDR3 nucleotide sequence: TGTGCCAGCAGCTTAAACCTGGGGGCGCGAACCGGGGAGCTGTTTTTT.

This chain uses TRBV2 with TRBJ2-7, with a possible D match to TRBD1 (5 bases). Germline lookup yields CDR1 SNHLY and CDR2 FYNNEI. The CDR3 length is 12 residues. V was pared by 6 bases and J by 3 bases, with 9 bases between. The CDR3 here is CASREDNYEQYF. The CDR3 DNA reads as TGTGCCAGCAGAGAGGACAACTACGAGCAGTACTTC. Full variable domain (outside the CDR3, taken from reference TRBV2 and TRBJ2-7): EPEVTQTPSHQVTQMGQEVILRCVPISNHLYFYWYRQILGQKVEFLVSFYNNEISEKSEIFDDQFSVERPDGSNFTLKIRSTKLEDSAMYFCASREDNYEQYFGPGTRLTVT.

This clone was found a few times. The gene calls are TRBV19 and TRBJ1-6; the D gene is possibly TRBD1 (6 bases). The CDR3 length is 14 residues. Trimming left V 6 bases short and J 8 bases short, with 14 bases between. Germline CDR1 LNHDA, CDR2 SQIVND (reference sequence). The CDR3 protein is CASSPDRRDSPLHF. The CDR3 region has the DNA TGTGCCAGTAGCCCCGACAGGCGGGATTCACCCCTCCACTTT.

The chain links TRBV24-1 to TRBJ2-2; 9 bases agree with TRBD1. CDR3 size: 14 residues. V was clipped by 6 bases and J by 5 bases; unmatched bases: 3. In germline, CDR1 is KGHDR, CDR2 SFDVKD. CDR3 nucleotides: TGTGCCACCAGTACAGGGGGCTGGACCGGGGAGCTGTTTTTT. Its translation: CATSTGGWTGELFF.

The chain couples TRBV24-1 to TRBJ1-2; D not certain. V lost 7 bases, J lost 5 bases, and 16 bases lay in between. This CDR3 has 14 residues. Germline CDR1 KGHDR, CDR2 SFDVKD. CDR3 amino acids: CATSEGGSAYGYTF. The DNA for the CDR3 is TGTGCCACCAGCGAAGGAGGCTCGGCTTATGGCTACACCTTC.

The genes are TRBV12-5 and TRBJ1-2, with TRBD1 matching 7 bases. CDR1 and CDR2 (germline): LGHNT, FRNRAP. The trim removed 8 bases at V and 1 base at J, leaving 4 bases unmatched. There are 13 residues in the CDR3. CDR3 coding DNA: TGTGCTAGTACGAGGGACAGTAACTATGGCTACACCTTC. Residues: CASTRDSNYGYTF.

This sequence joins TRBV27 and TRBJ1-6; 11 bases are a match to TRBD1. Trimming removed 6 bases from V and 7 bases from J; junction bases left unmatched: 5. In germline, CDR1 is MNHEY, CDR2 SMNVEV (reference sequence). The CDR3 has 15 amino acids. The CDR3 here is CASSRGQGANSPLHF. CDR3 coding DNA: TGTGCCAGCAGCCGAGGACAGGGGGCGAATTCACCCCTCCACTTT.

V gene TRBV3-1 (or the pseudogene TRBV3-2) combines with J gene TRBJ2-1, with 12 bases aligning to TRBD1. The V gene end was trimmed by 1 base and the J gene end by 4 bases; junction bases not matched to a gene: 26. Per germline, CDR1 LGHDT and CDR2 YNNKEL (reference sequence). There are 24 residues in the CDR3. The CDR3 is CASSQGRAGRRDRGPSGDYNEQFF. The CDR3 DNA reads as TGTGCCAGCAGCCAAGGTCGGGCCGGAAGGAGGGACAGGGGGCCCAGCGGGGATTACAATGAGCAGTTCTTC.

This chain connects TRBV4-2 to TRBJ2-3, with 10 positions matching TRBD2. The V gene end was trimmed by 4 bases and the J gene end by 1 base; junction bases not matched to a gene: 2. Germline V gene sequence: CDR1 LGHNA, CDR2 YNFKEQ. CDR3 length: 15 amino acids. CDR3 DNA sequence: TGTGCCAGCAGCCCCCTAGCGGGGGGCACAGATACGCAGTATTTT. It yields the protein CASSPLAGGTDTQYF.

The J gene is TRBJ1-1, the V gene TRBV2; D ambiguous. Trimming removed 3 bases at V and 5 bases at J, with 13 bases between. The CDR3 is 14 residues long. In germline, CDR1 is SNHLY, CDR2 FYNNEI. CDR3 sequence (DNA): TGTGCCAGCAGTGATAGGTTGTCCGGGACTGAAGCTTTCTTT. It specifies CASSDRLSGTEAFF.

The chain employs TRBV27 and TRBJ2-6; 9 nucleotides line up with TRBD1. Germline CDR1 and CDR2: MNHEY and SMNVEV (reference sequence). J lost 0 bases, V lost 7 bases, and 7 bases had no gene match. The CDR3 contains 17 residues. The CDR3, as DNA: TGTGCCAGCACCCCCGGGACAGGGTACTCTGGGGCCAACGTCCTGACTTTC. The encoded protein is CASTPGTGYSGANVLTF.

The chain uses TRBV3-1 (or the pseudogene TRBV3-2) and TRBJ2-3, with 12 bases that match TRBD2. Germline assignment: CDR1 LGHDT and CDR2 YNNKEL (reference sequence). After removal of 6 bases from V and 1 base from J, the junction contained 2 bases not matched to a gene. The CDR3 is 15 amino acids. The CDR3 region is CASRRLAGGTDTQYF. The CDR3 nucleotides are TGTGCCAGCAGGAGACTAGCGGGGGGCACAGATACGCAGTATTTT.

The J gene is TRBJ2-3, the V gene TRBV6-5; 12 bases map to TRBD1. CDR1 is MNHEY, CDR2 SVGAGI, per germline. The CDR3 spans 14 residues. V shed 7 bases and J 5 bases; nucleotides not matched to a gene: 4. CDR3 protein: CASTGTGGIDTQYF. The CDR3 DNA follows: TGTGCCAGCACGGGGACAGGGGGCATAGATACGCAGTATTTT.

The table lists this clone with a count of one. V and J are TRBV19 and TRBJ2-2; TRBD1 matches 7 bases. Losses at the gene ends were 5 bases for V and 2 bases for J; bases not matched to a gene: 8. CDR3 length equals 16 residues. The germline CDR1 and CDR2 sequences are LNHDA and SQIVND (reference sequence). The CDR3 protein is CASSLTGDLNTGELFF. As DNA, the CDR3 is TGTGCCAGTAGTCTAACAGGGGACCTAAACACCGGGGAGCTGTTTTTT.